One and the same sample provided the 2 T cell receptor beta chains below, sequenced in a study of OX40 agonist ivuxolimab in advanced cancers. The repertoire was sequenced with immunoSEQ multiplex PCR; TCRdb's copy has only in-frame clones and lacks some. The sample lists 70,000 to 95,000 clones, about 86% occurring once. The source was CD4+ or CD8+ T cells sorted from blood, collected in a trial of the OX40 agonist ivuxolimab. These receptors all stem from an adult with an advanced solid tumor such as melanoma, head and neck, liver or kidney cancer.

The chain uses TRBV6-5 and TRBJ2-5; the match to TRBD2 covers 9 bases. The CDR3 extends over 15 amino acids. Germline CDR1 and CDR2: MNHEY and SVGAGI. V was clipped by 7 bases and J by 5 bases; unmatched bases: 11. Written as DNA, the CDR3 is TGTGCCAGCACCCCACGGCGGGGGGGCCGGGAGACCCAGTACTTC. Translating it yields CASTPRRGGRETQYF.

The genes are TRBV9 and TRBJ2-3; possibly TRBD2 for D (5 bases). Per the germline V gene, CDR1 is SGDLS and CDR2 is YYNGEE. V lost 3 bases to trimming and J lost 5 bases, with 13 bases between them. The CDR3 consists of 14 residues. CDR3 in amino acids: CASSGILVGDTQYF. CDR3 nucleotide sequence: TGTGCCAGCAGCGGCATACTAGTGGGAGATACGCAGTATTTT.